The clone carrying this T cell receptor beta chain showed up just a few times. No antigen is known for it. This CDR3 comprises 15 residues. V lost 1 base, J lost 3 bases, and 12 bases lay in between. Looked up from germline, CDR1 is SGHTA and CDR2 is FQGNSA. Sequencing was performed with immunoSEQ multiplex PCR; in TCRdb, only in-frame clones are kept and a portion is missing. The table records around 450,000 clones, 90% of them present only once. These data belong to a study of Ad26.COV2.S vaccination and SARS-CoV-2 variants. Across the whole study: Participants got Ad26.COV2.S intramuscularly, once or twice 56 days apart.

As to treatment: approximately 18 received Ad26.COV2.S at low or high dose, single or two shots; roughly 5 received placebo; per-sample allocation not given. Day 63 after the first injection of vaccine or placebo was the sampling time. Ad26.COV2.S expressed prefusion-stabilized spike from the original Wuhan strain. Study results and caveats: Spike-specific TCR breadth was greater in vaccine than placebo recipients.

Sequences were derived from peripheral blood, sampled in a trial of Ad26.COV2.S vaccine versus placebo. The chain has TRBV7-2 and TRBJ1-1, with unresolved D. The clonotype was recovered from a person between 18 and 60 years old who received the Ad26.COV2.S COVID-19 vaccine or a placebo. CDR3 DNA sequence: TGTGCCAGCAGCTTAGTAGGGAAAGGCCACACTGAAGCTTTCTTT. This codes for CASSLVGKGHTEAFF.